Described below is a single T cell receptor beta chain sequence and its context. Its cognate antigen is unknown. The source of the sample is a study of cytomegalovirus exposure and HLA in healthy donors. The V gene's germline CDR1 is MNHEY and CDR2 SVGAGI. V was pared by 6 bases and J by 1 base, with 12 bases between. This CDR3 spans 15 amino acids. This PCR relied on a set of 60 Vbeta primers and 13 Jbeta primers. Here immunoSEQ multiplex PCR was the method, and the copy in TCRdb shows in-frame clones only, minus some. Among 200,000 to 250,000 clones listed, approximately 84% were seen once. Study-level findings and limits: Later findings reportedly placed an Asian-associated ancestry cluster below the approximately 650-donor mean for N-insertions. According to an earlier analysis, most TCR beta V segments yielded productive rearrangements about 87% or about 30% of the time.

The sequencing input was PBMCs. The clonotype originates from a woman between 40 and 50 years old in good health and CMV-seronegative. The chain combines TRBV6-5 with TRBJ2-2; perhaps TRBD2 as D (6 bases). The CDR3 is CASSLGTLNTGELFF. In DNA form, the CDR3 reads TGTGCCAGCAGCCTTGGGACTCTGAACACCGGGGAGCTGTTTTTT.